This T cell receptor beta chain was found in a study of T cells in Graves' hyperthyroidism and ophthalmopathy. Study conclusions and caveats: A 13 V-J signature model discriminated ophthalmopathy versus stable hyperthyroidism.

Details on this clonotype: Its cognate antigen is unknown. Germline is not matched at one junction end, which may reflect a read error.

RNA transcripts served as the template for amplifying TCR beta CDR3 regions. HTBI primers drove first-round RT-PCR of the TCR CDR3. TCRdb used MiXCR to reprocess the multiplex PCR reads, holding one entry per CDR3 protein. There are around 340,000 distinct CDR3 sequences in the sample; about a sixth occur only once, and around 15% lies in the top ten. Each diagnosis was grounded in clinical symptoms, serum thyroxine and TRAb, thyroid ultrasound, and orbital computed tomography. Fresh peripheral blood, around 10 ml of it, supplied the PBMCs. This receptor was taken from a woman aged 40 to 50 with Graves' ophthalmopathy. Sequenced material: blood.

The CDR3 is CANSSGYGYSF. The DNA for the CDR3 is TGTGCCAACAGTTCCGGCTATGGCTACAGCTTC. The gene calls are TRBV12-3 or TRBV12-4 and TRBJ1-2; the D is unclear. The CDR3 has 11 amino acids.